This is a list of T cell receptor beta chains from one sample in a study of cytomegalovirus exposure and HLA in healthy donors. TCRdb keeps only in-frame clones here, not all; method: immunoSEQ multiplex PCR. The table lists fewer than 60,000 clones, roughly 80% of them singletons. Sequencing was done on a sample of PBMCs. These receptors were taken from a woman in her thirties or forties in good health and CMV-seropositive. The CDR3 runs from the conserved cysteine through the conserved F or W. The order of the fields is J gene, D gene, V gene, clone size, CDR3 DNA, CDR3 protein. A D gene is named only where the DNA matches it firmly. Size tells how often a clone was seen (once, few, many) or the class of an expanded clone, and some rows leave it out.

>TRBJ2-7|TRBD2|TRBV7-9|-
TGTGCCAGCAGCCCCTGGGCTAGCGGGGGTTACGAGCAGTACTTC
CASSPWASGGYEQYF
>TRBJ1-2|-|TRBV7-2|-
TGTGCCAGCAGCCCTCAGAATGACTATGGCTACACCTTC
CASSPQNDYGYTF
>TRBJ1-5|-|TRBV5-6|-
TGTGCCAGCAGCTTGAATATTGGCAATCAGCCCCAGCATTTT
CASSLNIGNQPQHF
>TRBJ1-2|TRBD1|TRBV2|-
TGTGCCACCCTCCCTACAGGGGATTACTATGGCTACACCTTC
CATLPTGDYYGYTF
>TRBJ2-3|TRBD2|TRBV2|few
TGTGCCAGCAGCTCGCGGGGGGGCACAGATACGCAGTATTTT
CASSSRGGTDTQYF
>TRBJ1-5|-|TRBV2|few
TGTGCCAGCACCGGAGTATATAGCAATCAGCCCCAGCATTTT
CASTGVYSNQPQHF
>TRBJ2-7|-|TRBV6-6|-
TGTGCCAGCCATAGCGGCTCCTACGAGCAGTACTTC
CASHSGSYEQYF
>TRBJ2-7|-|TRBV7-8|-
TGTGCCAGCACCCCAGGGGCAACCTACGAGCAGTACTTC
CASTPGATYEQYF
>TRBJ2-5|TRBD1|TRBV11-2|-
TGTGCCAGCAGCCAACCGACAGGGGGGCGCGAGACCCAGTACTTC
CASSQPTGGRETQYF
>TRBJ1-1|-|TRBV7-2|-
TGTGCCAGCAGGTTTACAGGGTGGGACACTGAAGCTTTCTTT
CASRFTGWDTEAFF
>TRBJ1-2|-|TRBV2|few
TGTGCCAGCAGTGATGAGGTTGGGCAGGGCGCGATTAAAGATGGCTACACCTTC
CASSDEVGQGAIKDGYTF
>TRBJ1-2|-|TRBV11-2|-
TGTGCCAGCAGCGGACTCTTCGGGAGGGGAAATGGCTACACCTTC
CASSGLFGRGNGYTF
>TRBJ2-1|-|TRBV4-1|-
TGCGCCAGCAGCCAGAGGAGTGCGGGGGCCTCAAACAATGAGCAGTTCTTC
CASSQRSAGASNNEQFF
>TRBJ2-7|-|TRBV7-9|few
TGTGCCAGCAGCTCCACTCCAGGGATCTACGAGCAGTACTTC
CASSSTPGIYEQYF
>TRBJ2-1|TRBD1|TRBV19|-
TGTGCCAGTAGTATCGGGACAGGGAGGTCTGAGCAGTTCTTC
CASSIGTGRSEQFF
>TRBJ1-5|-|TRBV19|-
TGTGCCAGTAGTACCGAAGGGGAGGGCAATCAGCCCCAGCATTTT
CASSTEGEGNQPQHF
>TRBJ2-7|-|TRBV4-1|-
TGCGCCAGCAGCCAAGATCCAGGGGTTAAATCAGAGGGGCAGTACTTC
CASSQDPGVKSEGQYF
>TRBJ1-2|TRBD1|TRBV15|-
TGTGCCACCAGCATGGACAGGTTCCGCGGCTACACCTTC
CATSMDRFRGYTF
>TRBJ1-3|TRBD1|TRBV10-2|once
TGCGCCAGCAGTGAGCTGACAGGGGGTTCGGCCATATATTTT
CASSELTGGSAIYF
>TRBJ1-1|-|TRBV6-5|-
TGTGCCAGCAGTGTTGGACTGCTTAACACTGAAGCTTTCTTT
CASSVGLLNTEAFF
>TRBJ2-3|-|TRBV7-7|-
TGTGCTAGCAGCTTCGGCCGTGGGGGGATTGCAGATACGCAGTATTTT
CASSFGRGGIADTQYF
>TRBJ2-2|TRBD1|TRBV2|-
TGTGCCAGCAGGGCCGTCCCGGGACAGGGGGCCGGGGAGCTGTTTTTT
CASRAVPGQGAGELFF